This record concerns one T cell receptor (beta chain) sequence. The sample comes from a study of blood T cell repertoires in COVID-19. Overall study: Both acute and convalescent COVID-19 samples were obtained from the United States, Italy and Spain.

Libraries were prepared by immunoSEQ multiplex PCR; TCRdb keeps only in-frame clonotypes and omits some of them. In the table there are under 300,000 clones, around 89% of which are singletons. This CDR3 has 15 residues. In germline, CDR1 is SGHTA, CDR2 FQGNSA. Input material: PBMCs or T cells enriched from blood (not recorded which). This TCR was sampled from a woman aged 55-69 years in a cohort exposed to, infected with or recovered from COVID-19 (not recorded which). The chain employs TRBV7-2 and TRBJ2-7; 12 bases match TRBD2. The closer fit of TRBJ2-1 to the DNA end suggests the J call may be wrong. The CDR3 coding sequence is TGTGCCAGCAGCTTCAGACTAGCGGGAGACAATGAGCAGTTCTTC. As protein: CASSFRLAGDNEQFF.